This is a list of T cell receptor beta chains from one sample in a study of immune evolution from preneoplasia to lung adenocarcinoma. Repertoires were generated with immunoSEQ multiplex PCR, while TCRdb's copy carries only in-frame clones and drops some. This sample has about 1,200 clones; approximately 80% occur once, and the top ten carry 25% to 30%. Material: FFPE adjacent normal lung tissue. Source of these receptors: a person aged 55 to 75 with lung adenocarcinoma. CDR3s leave out the opening cysteine and the closing phenylalanine or tryptophan.

V gene | CDR3 protein
TRBV5-6 | ASSLGGRLAQY
TRBV7-9 | ASSVRQRQETQY
TRBV9 | ASSYSSENTEAF
TRBV30 | AWSSKGRYYT
TRBV30 | AWSVREGTQY
TRBV18 | ASSLQQNTEAF
TRBV6-5 | ASSYGGNSYEQY
TRBV20-1 | SAGAYEKLF
TRBV6-1 | ASSALAGGTDTQY
TRBV11-2 | ASSHGTGGQKKLF
TRBV7-3 | ASSFPPGQGADTQY
TRBV19 | ASSAAGDTQY
TRBV6-5 | ASSTYGTLNTEAF
TRBV19 | ASSVTGYTEAF
TRBV11-1 | ASSVDPRVGNGYT
TRBV4-2 | ASSQESLATRRDTQY
TRBV30 | AWSVGDVGNEKLF
TRBV5-1 | ASSLQGFSEQY
TRBV15 | ATKLSTGVSNQPQH
TRBV7-2 | ASSPGWGDSQPQH
TRBV30 | AWSSGTGVIGVNQPQH
TRBV7-2 | ASRPGTSFWNEQF
TRBV21-1 | ASSEGKGPVTDTQY
TRBV27 | ASTGADTQY
TRBV9 | ASSDRTAKTHNEQF
TRBV7-3 | ASSPGAQNTEAF
TRBV7-2 | ASSLEATYEQY
TRBV5-1 | ASSLNPGQGGDGYT
TRBV27 | ASSLGTPNTDTQY
TRBV29-1 | SAASDRPSYEQY
TRBV5-1 | ASSSRGVDEKLF
TRBV9 | ASSVAGRNEKLF
TRBV5-4 | ASSPDRRDEKLF
TRBV18 | ASSPGADQPQH
TRBV12-5 | ASGLGQLFEAF
TRBV6-1 | ASSDAKGGNSPLH
TRBV7-9 | ATGTGELF
TRBV28 | ASSLGRAGEQY
TRBV7-8 | ASSLTGGAGTQY
TRBV27 | ASSLKAPINQPQH
TRBV7-9 | ASHSIVVWNTEAF
TRBV5-1 | ASSTGQNANYGYT
TRBV9 | ASTAGQAILYNEQF
TRBV27 | ASRPTPNSNQPQH
TRBV28 | ASRAQGGWWDTEAF
TRBV5-1 | ASSEYNEQF
TRBV6-6 | ASNLDGYEQY
TRBV4-2 | ASSQDRDSLINEQF
TRBV30 | AWSAREHTEAF
TRBV25-1 | ASSRQDITEAF
TRBV2 | ASSERRQGYEQY
TRBV2 | ASNTPPVDEQF
TRBV28 | ASSPPRGKLF
TRBV29-1 | SVKPASSGNTIY
TRBV21-1 | ASSKGETKEETQY
TRBV19 | ASKRAGEDEQY
TRBV19 | ASSIRGTRTDTQY
TRBV7-9 | ASSLGVGTADTDTQY
TRBV15 | ATSRPSSGELF
TRBV6-5 | ASSYSGSDTQY